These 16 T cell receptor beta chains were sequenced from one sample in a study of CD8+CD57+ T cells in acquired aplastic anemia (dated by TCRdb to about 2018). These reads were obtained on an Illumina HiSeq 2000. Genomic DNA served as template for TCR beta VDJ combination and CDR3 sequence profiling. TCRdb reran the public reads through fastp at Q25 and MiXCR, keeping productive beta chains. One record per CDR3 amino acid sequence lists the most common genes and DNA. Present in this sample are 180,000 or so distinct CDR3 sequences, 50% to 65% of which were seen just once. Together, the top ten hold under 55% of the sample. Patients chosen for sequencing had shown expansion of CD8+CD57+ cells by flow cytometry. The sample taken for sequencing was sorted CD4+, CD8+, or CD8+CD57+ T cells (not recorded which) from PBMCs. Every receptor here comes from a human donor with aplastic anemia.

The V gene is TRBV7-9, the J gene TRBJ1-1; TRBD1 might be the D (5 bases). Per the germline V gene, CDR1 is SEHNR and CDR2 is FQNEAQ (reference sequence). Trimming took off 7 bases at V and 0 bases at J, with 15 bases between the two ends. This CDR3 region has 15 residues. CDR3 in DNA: TGTGCCAGCATTTCAGTAGGACACATGAACACTGAAGCTTTCTTT. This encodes CASISVGHMNTEAFF. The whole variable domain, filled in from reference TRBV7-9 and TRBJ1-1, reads DTGVSQNPRHKITKRGQNVTFRCDPISEHNRLYWYRQTLGQGPEFLTYFQNEAQLEKSRLLSDRFSAERPKGSFSTLEIQRTEQGDSAMYLCASISVGHMNTEAFFGQGTRLTVV.

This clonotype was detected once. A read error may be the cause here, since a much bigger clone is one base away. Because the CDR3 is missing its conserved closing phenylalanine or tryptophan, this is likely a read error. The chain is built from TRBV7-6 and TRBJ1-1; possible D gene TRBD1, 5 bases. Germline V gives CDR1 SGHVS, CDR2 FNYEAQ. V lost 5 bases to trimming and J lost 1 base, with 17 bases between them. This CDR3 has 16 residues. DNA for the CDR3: TGTGCCAGCAGCCAAGATGCAGGGTACGGGAACACTGAAGCTTTCTTG. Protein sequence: CASSQDAGYGNTEAFL.

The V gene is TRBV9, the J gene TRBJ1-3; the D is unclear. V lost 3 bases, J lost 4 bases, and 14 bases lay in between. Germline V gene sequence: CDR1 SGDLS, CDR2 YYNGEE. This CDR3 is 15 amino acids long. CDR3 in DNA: TGTGCCAGCAGCGCGGGGTCGCTGATCGGAAACACCATATATTTT. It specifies CASSAGSLIGNTIYF. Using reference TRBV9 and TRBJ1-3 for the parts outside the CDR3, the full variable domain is DSGVTQTPKHLITATGQRVTLRCSPRSGDLSVYWYQQSLDQGLQFLIQYYNGEERAKGNILERFSAQQFPDLHSELNLSSLELGDSALYFCASSAGSLIGNTIYFGEGSWLTVV.

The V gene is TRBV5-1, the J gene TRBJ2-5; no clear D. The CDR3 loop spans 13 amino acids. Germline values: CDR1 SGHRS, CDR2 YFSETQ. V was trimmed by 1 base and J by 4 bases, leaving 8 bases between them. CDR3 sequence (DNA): TGCGCCAGCAGCTTGAATCTGGGAGAGACCCAGTACTTC. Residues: CASSLNLGETQYF.

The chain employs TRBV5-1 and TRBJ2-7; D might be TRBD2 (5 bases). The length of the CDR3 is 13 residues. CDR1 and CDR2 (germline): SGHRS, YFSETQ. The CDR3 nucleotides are TGCGCTTCCTCCGAGGCCGGGGTCCACGAGCAGTACTTC. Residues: CASSEAGVHEQYF.

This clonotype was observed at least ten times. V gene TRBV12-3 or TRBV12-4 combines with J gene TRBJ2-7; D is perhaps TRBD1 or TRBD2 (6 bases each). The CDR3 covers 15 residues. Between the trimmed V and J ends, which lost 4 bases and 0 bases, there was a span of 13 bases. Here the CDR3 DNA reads TGTGCCAGCAGTTCTAGAGAGGGGGGCTCCTACGAGCAGTACTTC. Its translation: CASSSREGGSYEQYF.

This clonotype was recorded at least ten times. The CDR3 nucleotides are TGTGCCAGCAGTGAATTGAGAGAGGCCTCCTACGAGCAGTACTTC. Its translation is CASSELREASYEQYF. The V and J genes are TRBV25-1 and TRBJ2-7; no reliable D call. CDR3 size: 15 residues. The germline V gene has CDR1 MGHDK and CDR2 SYGVNS. Deletions cut 1 base from V and 0 bases from J, with 10 bases between.

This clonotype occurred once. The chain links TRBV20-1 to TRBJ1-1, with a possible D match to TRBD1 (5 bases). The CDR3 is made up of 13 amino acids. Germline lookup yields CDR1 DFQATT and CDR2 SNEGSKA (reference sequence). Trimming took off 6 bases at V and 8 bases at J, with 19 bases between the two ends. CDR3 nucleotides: TGCAGTGCAGCCACAGGTGTCGAGATCGAAGCTTTCTTT. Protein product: CSAATGVEIEAFF.

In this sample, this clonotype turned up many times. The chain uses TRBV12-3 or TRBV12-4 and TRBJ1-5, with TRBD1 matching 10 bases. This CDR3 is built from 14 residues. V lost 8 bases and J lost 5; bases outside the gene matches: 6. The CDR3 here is CASAPGQGYQPQHF. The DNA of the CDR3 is TGTGCCAGCGCCCCGGGACAGGGGTATCAGCCCCAGCATTTT.

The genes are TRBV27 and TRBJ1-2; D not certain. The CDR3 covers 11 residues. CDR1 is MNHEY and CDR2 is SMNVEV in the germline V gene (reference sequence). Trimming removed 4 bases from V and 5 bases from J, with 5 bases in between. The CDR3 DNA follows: TGTGCCAGCAGTTCCGGTTATGGCTACACCTTC. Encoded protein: CASSSGYGYTF.

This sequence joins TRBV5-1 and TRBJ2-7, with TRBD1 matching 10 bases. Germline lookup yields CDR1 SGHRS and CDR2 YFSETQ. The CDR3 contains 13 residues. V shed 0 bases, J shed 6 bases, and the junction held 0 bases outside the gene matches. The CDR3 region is CASSLGDRGEQYF. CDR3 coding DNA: TGCGCCAGCAGCTTGGGGGACAGGGGCGAGCAGTACTTC.

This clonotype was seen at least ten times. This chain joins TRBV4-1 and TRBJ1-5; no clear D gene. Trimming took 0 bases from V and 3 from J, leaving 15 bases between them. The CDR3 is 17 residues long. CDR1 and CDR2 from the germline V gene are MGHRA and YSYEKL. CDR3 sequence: CASSQDGGRPFNQPQHF. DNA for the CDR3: TGCGCCAGCAGCCAAGATGGAGGCAGACCATTCAATCAGCCCCAGCATTTT.

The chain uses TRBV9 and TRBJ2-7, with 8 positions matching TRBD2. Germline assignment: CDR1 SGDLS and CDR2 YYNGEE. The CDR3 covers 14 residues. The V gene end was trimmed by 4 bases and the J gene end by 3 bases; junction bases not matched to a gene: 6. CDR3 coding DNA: TGTGCCAGCAGCCGGGGGGGAGTTAGCTACGAGCAGTACTTC. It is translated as CASSRGGVSYEQYF.

Written as DNA, the CDR3 is TGTGCCAGCAGCGAGGTCCCGGGAAATGAGCAGTTCTTC. This codes for CASSEVPGNEQFF. The rearrangement joins TRBV5-4 to TRBJ2-1; maybe TRBD2 (5 bases). V was pared by 4 bases and J by 7 bases, with 12 bases between. The CDR3 consists of 13 residues. Germline V CDR1 and CDR2: SGHNT, YYREEE (reference sequence).

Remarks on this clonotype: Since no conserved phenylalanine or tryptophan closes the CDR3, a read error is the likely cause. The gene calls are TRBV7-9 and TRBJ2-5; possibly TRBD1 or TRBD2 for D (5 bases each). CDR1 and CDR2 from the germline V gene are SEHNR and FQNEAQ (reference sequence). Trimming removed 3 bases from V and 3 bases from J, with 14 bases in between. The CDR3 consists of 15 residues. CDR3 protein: CASSLGTGTEETQYL. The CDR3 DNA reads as TGTGCCAGCAGCTTGGGGACCGGGACCGAAGAGACCCAGTACCTC.

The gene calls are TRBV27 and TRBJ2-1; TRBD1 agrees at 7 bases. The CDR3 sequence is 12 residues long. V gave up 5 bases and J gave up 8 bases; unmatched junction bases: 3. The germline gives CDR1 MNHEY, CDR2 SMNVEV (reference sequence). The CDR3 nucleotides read TGTGCCAGCAGTATAACAGGGGATGAGCAGTTCTTC. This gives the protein CASSITGDEQFF.